This T cell receptor beta chain came from a study of T cells in Graves' hyperthyroidism and ophthalmopathy. With a duration under 2 months, the hyperthyroidism was newly diagnosed in patients aged 18 to 65. Diagnoses were made from clinical symptoms, serum measures (thyroxine and TRAb), thyroid ultrasound and orbital computed tomography. This clonotype was observed at least ten times. CDR3 size: 12 residues. Germline CDR1 and CDR2: LGHDT and YNNKEL (reference sequence). Trimming pared 0 bases from V and 8 bases from J, leaving 8 bases between. Regions amplified from RNA transcripts were the TCR beta CDR3 regions. The HTBI primer set drove a first-round RT-PCR of the TCR CDR3. TCRdb redid the calling of the multiplex PCR reads with MiXCR, one entry per CDR3 protein. The table lists a few hundred thousand distinct CDR3 sequences, around a sixth of them singletons.

The specimen sequenced was blood. The clonotype was recovered from a woman aged 25 to 39 with Graves' hyperthyroidism. This chain connects TRBV3-1 to TRBJ2-7, with D hard to call. In DNA form, the CDR3 reads TGTGCCAGCAGCCAAGATATTACACAGCAGTACTTC. Amino acid sequence: CASSQDITQQYF.